The T cell receptor beta chain described here comes from a study of T cells in Graves' hyperthyroidism and ophthalmopathy. Overall study context: Peripheral blood was drawn at first diagnosis, prior to all treatment.

Using RNA transcripts as the source, TCR beta CDR3 regions were amplified. RT-PCR in the first round (using the HTBI primer set) targeted the TCR CDR3. TCRdb re-derived calls from the multiplex PCR reads in MiXCR, one entry per CDR3 protein. The sample shows around 300,000 distinct CDR3 sequences, roughly 13% of them seen only once. Notes on this clonotype: Its antigen is unknown.

The study's findings and limits: Most clonotypes expanded in the thyroid (above 0.001) were also present in blood. Researchers report that a 13 V-J model separated ophthalmopathy from stable hyperthyroidism.

Stable disease denoted Graves' hyperthyroidism without ophthalmopathy progression within 18 months. The CDR3 is 15 residues long. Germline CDR1 reads KGHSH; CDR2 reads LQKENI. The trim removed 3 bases at V and 5 bases at J, leaving 6 bases unmatched. V gene TRBV18 combines with J gene TRBJ2-5; 10 positions match TRBD2. The sequencing sample was made of blood. This receptor was obtained from a woman aged 40 to 50 with Graves' hyperthyroidism. CDR3 coding DNA: TGTGCCAGCTCACCGCGACTAGCGGGTGGGGAGACCCAGTACTTC. It encodes CASSPRLAGGETQYF.